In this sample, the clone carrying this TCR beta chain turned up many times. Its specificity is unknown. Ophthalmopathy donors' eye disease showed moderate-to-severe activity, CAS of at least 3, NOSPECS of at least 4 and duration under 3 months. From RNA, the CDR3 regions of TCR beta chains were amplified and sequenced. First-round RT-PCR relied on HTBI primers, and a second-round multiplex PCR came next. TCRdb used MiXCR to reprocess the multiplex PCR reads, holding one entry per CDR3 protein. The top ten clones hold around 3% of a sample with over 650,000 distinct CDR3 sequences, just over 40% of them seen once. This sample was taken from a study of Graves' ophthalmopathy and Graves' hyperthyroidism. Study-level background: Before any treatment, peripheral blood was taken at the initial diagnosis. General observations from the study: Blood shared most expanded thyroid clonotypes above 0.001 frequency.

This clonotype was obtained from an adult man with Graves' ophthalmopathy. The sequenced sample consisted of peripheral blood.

In DNA, the CDR3 is TGTGCCAGCAGTCCCCGGGACACTAATCAGCCCCAGCATTTT. This gives the protein CASSPRDTNQPQHF. This chain uses TRBV2 with TRBJ1-5; D may be TRBD1 (6 bases). Germline V gene sequence: CDR1 SNHLY, CDR2 FYNNEI. V lost 5 bases and J 4 bases, leaving 12 bases between the germline ends. The CDR3 spans 14 residues.